The entry that follows covers one T cell receptor beta chain sequence. Using immunoSEQ multiplex PCR, the repertoire was profiled, and TCRdb retains in-frame clones only, with some absent. This table holds about 44,000 clones, about 83% found once. This record belongs to a study of T cell responses to AZD1222 COVID-19 vaccine. This CDR3 has 16 amino acids. Trimming at V came to 5 bases and at J to 8 bases, leaving 13 bases not matched to a gene. Germline V CDR1 and CDR2: MNHNY, SVGAGI (reference sequence). The V and J genes are TRBV6-6 and TRBJ1-4; 8 bases align to TRBD1. Sequenced material: peripheral blood, taken on day 0 of AZD1222 vaccination. This sequence originates from an adult in good health. CDR3 nucleotides: TGTGCCAGCAGTCTATTTTATCAGGGGGCAGGGGAAAAACTGTTTTTT. It translates to CASSLFYQGAGEKLFF.